The subject of this entry is one T cell receptor (beta chain). This entry comes from a study of blood T cell repertoires in COVID-19. Across the study: Whether acute or convalescent, the COVID-19 samples came from the United States, Italy and Spain. T cells, B-cell-depleted T cells, or PBMCs supplied cDNA or gDNA.

The V segment lost 2 bases and the J segment 6 bases; nucleotides outside the gene matches: 14. CDR1 and CDR2 (germline): MNHEY, SVGEGT. This CDR3 is 19 amino acids long. In the study's own analysis: It was from reference gene primer amplification that nucleated cell counts were estimated. The data were produced by immunoSEQ multiplex PCR, yet TCRdb's version contains in-frame clones alone and is incomplete. V and J calls and clone size are as listed in that table; D and trimming were resolved from the DNA. The sample holds some 190,000 clones; 80% are singletons and the top ten take around 6.9%. V and J are TRBV6-2 or TRBV6-3 and TRBJ2-3; 13 bases match TRBD2. The specimen was peripheral blood. The TCR was taken from a man in his fifties or sixties with acute or convalescent COVID-19. The CDR3 sequence: CASSYPGLTSGGARDTQYF. CDR3 bases: TGTGCCAGCAGTTACCCAGGATTAACTAGCGGGGGGGCCCGGGATACGCAGTATTTT.